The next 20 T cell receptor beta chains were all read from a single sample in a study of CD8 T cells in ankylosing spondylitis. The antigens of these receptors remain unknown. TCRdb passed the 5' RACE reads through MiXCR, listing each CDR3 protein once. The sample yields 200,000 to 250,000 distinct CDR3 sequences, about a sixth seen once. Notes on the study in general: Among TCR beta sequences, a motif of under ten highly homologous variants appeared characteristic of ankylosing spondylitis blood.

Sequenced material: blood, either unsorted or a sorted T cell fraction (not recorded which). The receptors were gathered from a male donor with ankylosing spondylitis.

The CDR3 region is CASSLELAGGEQFF. Written as DNA, the CDR3 is TGTGCCAGCAGTTTAGAACTAGCGGGGGGGGAGCAGTTCTTC. This chain links TRBV27 with TRBJ2-1; 13 nucleotides align to TRBD2. The germline gives CDR1 MNHEY, CDR2 SMNVEV (reference sequence). This CDR3 is 14 amino acids long. Trimming cost V 2 bases and J 10 bases; bases outside gene matches: 2.

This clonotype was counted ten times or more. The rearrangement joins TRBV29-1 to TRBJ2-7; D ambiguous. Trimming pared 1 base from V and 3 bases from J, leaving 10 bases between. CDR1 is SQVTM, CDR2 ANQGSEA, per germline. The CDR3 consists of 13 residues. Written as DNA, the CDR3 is TGCAGCGTTGAAGCGAAGGCCGGCTACGAGCAGTACTTC. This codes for CSVEAKAGYEQYF.

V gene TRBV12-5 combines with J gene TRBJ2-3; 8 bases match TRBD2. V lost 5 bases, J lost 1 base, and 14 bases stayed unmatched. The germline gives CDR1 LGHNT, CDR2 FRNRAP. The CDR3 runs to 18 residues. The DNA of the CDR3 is TGTGCTAGTGGTCACCGAATAGCGGGGAGTGAGGGCACAGATACGCAGTATTTT. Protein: CASGHRIAGSEGTDTQYF. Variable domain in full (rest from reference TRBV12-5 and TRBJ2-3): DARVTQTPRHKVTEMGQEVTMRCQPILGHNTVFWYRQTMMQGLELLAYFRNRAPLDDSGMPKDRFSAEMPDATLATLKIQPSEPRDSAVYFCASGHRIAGSEGTDTQYFGPGTRLTVL.

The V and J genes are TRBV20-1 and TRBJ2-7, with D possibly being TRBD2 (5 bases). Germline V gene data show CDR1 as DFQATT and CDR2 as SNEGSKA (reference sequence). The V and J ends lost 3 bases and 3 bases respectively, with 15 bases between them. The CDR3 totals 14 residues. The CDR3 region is CSASDSAAVYEQYF. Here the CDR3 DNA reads TGCAGTGCTAGCGATAGCGCCGCCGTCTACGAGCAGTACTTC.

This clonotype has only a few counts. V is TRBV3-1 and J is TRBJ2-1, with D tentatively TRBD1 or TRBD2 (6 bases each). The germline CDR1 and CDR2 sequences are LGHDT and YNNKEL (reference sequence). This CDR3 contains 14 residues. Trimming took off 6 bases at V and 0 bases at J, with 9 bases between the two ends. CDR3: CASSGGPSYNEQFF. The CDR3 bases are TGTGCCAGCAGTGGGGGGCCCTCCTACAATGAGCAGTTCTTC.

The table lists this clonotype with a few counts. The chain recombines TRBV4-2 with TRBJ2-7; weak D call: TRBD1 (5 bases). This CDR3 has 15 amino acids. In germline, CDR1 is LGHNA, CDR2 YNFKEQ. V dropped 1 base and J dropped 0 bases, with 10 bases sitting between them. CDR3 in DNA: TGTGCCAGCAGCCAAGCCAGGGCTAACTCCTACGAGCAGTACTTC. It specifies CASSQARANSYEQYF.

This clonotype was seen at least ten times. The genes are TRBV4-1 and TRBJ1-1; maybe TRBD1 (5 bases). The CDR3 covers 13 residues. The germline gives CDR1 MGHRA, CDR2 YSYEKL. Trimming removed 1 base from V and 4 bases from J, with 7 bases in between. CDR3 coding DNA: TGCGCCAGCAGCCAAGTAGACAGCACTGAAGCTTTCTTT. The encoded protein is CASSQVDSTEAFF.

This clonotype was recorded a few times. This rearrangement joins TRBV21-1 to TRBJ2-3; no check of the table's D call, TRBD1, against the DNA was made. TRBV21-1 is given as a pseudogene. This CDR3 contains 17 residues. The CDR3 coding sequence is TGTGCCAGCAGCGCCCTCTCAGGTCCCGAGGGGACAGATACGCAGTATTTT. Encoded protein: CASSALSGPEGTDTQYF.

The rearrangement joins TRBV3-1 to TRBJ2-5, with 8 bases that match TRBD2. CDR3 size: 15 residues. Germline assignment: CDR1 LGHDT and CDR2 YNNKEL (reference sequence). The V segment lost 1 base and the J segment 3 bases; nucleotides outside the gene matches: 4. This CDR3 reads CASSQGGLEEETQYF. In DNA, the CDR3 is TGTGCCAGCAGCCAAGGGGGACTAGAGGAAGAGACCCAGTACTTC.

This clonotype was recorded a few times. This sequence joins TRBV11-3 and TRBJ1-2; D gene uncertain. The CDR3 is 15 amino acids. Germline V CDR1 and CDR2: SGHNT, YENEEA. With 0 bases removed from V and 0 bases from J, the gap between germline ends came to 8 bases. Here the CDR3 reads CASSLEQSSNYGYTF. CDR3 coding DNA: TGTGCCAGCAGCTTAGAACAGAGTTCTAACTATGGCTACACCTTC. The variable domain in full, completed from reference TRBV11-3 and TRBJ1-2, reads EAGVVQSPRYKIIEKKQPVAFWCNPISGHNTLYWYLQNLGQGPELLIRYENEEAVDDSQLPKDRFSAERLKGVDSTLKIQPAELGDSAVYLCASSLEQSSNYGYTFGSGTRLTVV.

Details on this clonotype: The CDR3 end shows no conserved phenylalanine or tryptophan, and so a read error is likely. CDR3 coding DNA: TGTGCCAGCAGCCTATATGACAGGGTTACACGGACAGATACGCAGTATGTT. The encoded protein is CASSLYDRVTRTDTQYV. The chain employs TRBV7-8 and TRBJ2-3; 7 nucleotides line up with TRBD1. V shed 5 bases, J shed 3 bases, and the junction held 14 bases outside the gene matches. Germline values: CDR1 SGHVS, CDR2 FQNEAQ. This CDR3 has 17 residues.

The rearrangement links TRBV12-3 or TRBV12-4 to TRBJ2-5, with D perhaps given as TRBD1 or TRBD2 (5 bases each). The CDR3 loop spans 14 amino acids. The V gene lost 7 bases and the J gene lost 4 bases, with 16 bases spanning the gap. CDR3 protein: CASTGQADRETQYF. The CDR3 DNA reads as TGTGCCAGCACGGGGCAGGCAGATAGAGAGACCCAGTACTTC.

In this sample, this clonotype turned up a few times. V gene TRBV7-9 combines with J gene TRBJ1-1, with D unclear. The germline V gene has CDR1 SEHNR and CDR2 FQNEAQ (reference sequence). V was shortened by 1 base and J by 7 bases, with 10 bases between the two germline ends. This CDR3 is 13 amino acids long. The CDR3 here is CASSLDDHFEAFF. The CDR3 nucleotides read TGTGCCAGCAGCTTAGATGACCATTTTGAAGCTTTCTTT.

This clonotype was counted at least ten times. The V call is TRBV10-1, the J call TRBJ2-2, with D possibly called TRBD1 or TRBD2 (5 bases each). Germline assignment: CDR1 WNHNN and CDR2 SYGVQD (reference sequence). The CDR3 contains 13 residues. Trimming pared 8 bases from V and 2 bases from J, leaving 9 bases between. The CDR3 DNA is TGCGCCAGCCGAGGGGCCAACACCGGGGAGCTGTTTTTT. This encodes CASRGANTGELFF.

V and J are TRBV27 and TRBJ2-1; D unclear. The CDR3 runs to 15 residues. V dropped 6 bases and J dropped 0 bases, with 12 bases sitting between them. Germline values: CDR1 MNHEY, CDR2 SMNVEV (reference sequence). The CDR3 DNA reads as TGTGCCAGCAGACCCGAAAGGAGCTCCTACAATGAGCAGTTCTTC. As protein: CASRPERSSYNEQFF.

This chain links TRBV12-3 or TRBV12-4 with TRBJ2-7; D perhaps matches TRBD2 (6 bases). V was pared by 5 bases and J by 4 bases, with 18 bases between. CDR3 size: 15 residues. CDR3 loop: CASSPLGLPGYEQYF. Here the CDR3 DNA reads TGTGCCAGCAGTCCTCTGGGACTTCCGGGGTACGAGCAGTACTTC.

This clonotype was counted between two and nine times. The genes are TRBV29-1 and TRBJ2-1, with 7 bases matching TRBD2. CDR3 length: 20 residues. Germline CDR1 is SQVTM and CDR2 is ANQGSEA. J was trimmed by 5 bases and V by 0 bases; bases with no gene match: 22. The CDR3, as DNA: TGCAGCGTTGAAGACGCAAATAGACGGGCGGGAGAAACCCCTCACAATGAGCAGTTCTTC. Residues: CSVEDANRRAGETPHNEQFF.

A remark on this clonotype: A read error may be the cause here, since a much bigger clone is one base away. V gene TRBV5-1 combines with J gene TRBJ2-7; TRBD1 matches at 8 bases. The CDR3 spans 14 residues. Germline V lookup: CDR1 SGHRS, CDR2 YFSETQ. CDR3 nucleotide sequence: TGCACCAGCAGCTCAGTTGGACAGGGATACGAGCAGTACTTC. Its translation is CTSSSVGQGYEQYF.

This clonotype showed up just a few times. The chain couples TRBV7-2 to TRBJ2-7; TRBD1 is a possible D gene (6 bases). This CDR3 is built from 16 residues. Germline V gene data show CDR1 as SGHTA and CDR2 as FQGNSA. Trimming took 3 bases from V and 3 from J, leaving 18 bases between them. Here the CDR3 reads CASSFSLRDKDYEQYF. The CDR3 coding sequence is TGTGCCAGCAGCTTTTCACTGAGGGACAAAGACTACGAGCAGTACTTC.

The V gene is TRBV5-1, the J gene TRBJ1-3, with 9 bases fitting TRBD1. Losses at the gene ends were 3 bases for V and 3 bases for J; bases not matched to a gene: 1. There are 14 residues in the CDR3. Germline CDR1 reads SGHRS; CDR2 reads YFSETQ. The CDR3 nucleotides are TGCGCCAGCAGCTCGACAGGGGGTGGAAACACCATATATTTT. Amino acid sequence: CASSSTGGGNTIYF.